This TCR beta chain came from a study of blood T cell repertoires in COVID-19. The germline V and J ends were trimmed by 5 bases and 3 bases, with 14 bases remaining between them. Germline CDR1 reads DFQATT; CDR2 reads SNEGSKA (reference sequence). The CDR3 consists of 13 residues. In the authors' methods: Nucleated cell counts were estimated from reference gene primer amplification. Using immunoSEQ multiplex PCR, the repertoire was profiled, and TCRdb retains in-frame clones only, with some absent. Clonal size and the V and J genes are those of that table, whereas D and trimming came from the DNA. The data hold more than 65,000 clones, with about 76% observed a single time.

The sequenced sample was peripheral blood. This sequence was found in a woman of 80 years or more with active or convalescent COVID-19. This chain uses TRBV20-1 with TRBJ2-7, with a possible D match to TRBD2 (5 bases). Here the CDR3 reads CSARGPRGYEQYF. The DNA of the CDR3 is TGCAGTGCTCGTGGCCCCCGGGGCTACGAGCAGTACTTC.